The clone carrying this T cell receptor beta chain was detected a few times. Its antigen is unknown. The CDR3 runs to 13 residues. CDR1 and CDR2 from the germline V gene are MNHNS and SASEGT. Trimming cost V 10 bases and J 0 bases, with 12 bases left between them. The sample comes from a study of cytomegalovirus exposure and HLA in healthy donors. Study in general: The study placed around 80% of its roughly 430 genotyped donors in the Caucasian-associated ancestry cluster. Study-level results: A later analysis found common viral pathogens apparently linked to several of the most significant clusters. Sequencing artifact likely explains a cluster of highly shared sequence variants.

In the PCR, 60 Vbeta and 13 Jbeta primers were used. Assay used: immunoSEQ multiplex PCR; TCRdb lists only in-frame clones, some missing. The sample holds more than 200,000 clones, more than 70% seen once. J is TRBJ1-1 and V is TRBV6-1; D is perhaps TRBD1 (5 bases). The TCR was taken from a human donor in good health. The sample consisted of PBMCs. The DNA for the CDR3 is TGTGCCACCAGGGTACTCTTGAACACTGAAGCTTTCTTT. Its translation is CATRVLLNTEAFF.